These 20 T cell receptor beta chains originate from one sample sequenced in a study of CD8 T cells in Susac syndrome. Random-hexamer reverse transcription was applied to roughly 0.45 to 1 ug RNA. Using its own MiXCR run on the immunoSEQ multiplex PCR reads, TCRdb lists one record per CDR3 protein. The table shows 200,000 to 250,000 distinct CDR3 sequences, with about 95% occurring only once. Sequenced sample: CD4+ T cells from PBMCs. Receptor source: a human donor with Susac syndrome.

This chain joins TRBV30 and TRBJ1-5; D gene uncertain. Trimming took off 2 bases at V and 2 bases at J, with 7 bases between the two ends. From germline, CDR1 is GTSNPN and CDR2 SVGIG (reference sequence). There are 13 residues in the CDR3. CDR3 sequence (DNA): TGTGCCTGGAGTCTTACCCGCAATCAGCCCCAGCATTTT. Its translation is CAWSLTRNQPQHF.

This sequence joins TRBV4-1 and TRBJ2-5; the match to TRBD2 covers 9 bases. CDR3 length: 15 residues. The V gene end was trimmed by 4 bases and the J gene end by 7 bases; junction bases not matched to a gene: 10. Germline assignment: CDR1 MGHRA and CDR2 YSYEKL. The CDR3 spells CASSLLAGRQRTQYF. The DNA for the CDR3 is TGCGCCAGCAGCCTCCTAGCGGGGCGTCAACGGACCCAGTACTTC.

V gene TRBV2 combines with J gene TRBJ1-3; TRBD1 is a possible D gene (6 bases). Germline V lookup: CDR1 SNHLY, CDR2 FYNNEI. This CDR3 has 14 amino acids. With 1 base removed from V and 7 bases from J, the gap between germline ends came to 11 bases. The CDR3 protein is CASSEEQGSNTIYF. CDR3 in DNA: TGTGCCAGCAGTGAAGAGCAGGGGAGTAACACCATATATTTT.

The V and J genes are TRBV6-5 and TRBJ2-5; the D gene is possibly TRBD1 (6 bases). The germline V and J ends were trimmed by 0 bases and 5 bases, with 13 bases remaining between them. The CDR3 extends over 15 amino acids. Germline assignment: CDR1 MNHEY and CDR2 SVGAGI. CDR3 in amino acids: CASSYSMGQGETQYF. CDR3 bases: TGTGCCAGCAGTTACTCGATGGGGCAGGGGGAGACCCAGTACTTC.

The chain has TRBV7-2 and TRBJ2-1; TRBD2 matches 12 bases. CDR3 length: 15 amino acids. J lost 6 bases, V lost 5 bases, and 5 bases had no gene match. Germline-derived CDR1 and CDR2 are SGHTA and FQGNSA. CDR3 in amino acids: CASSALAGGRNEQFF. The CDR3 bases are TGTGCCAGCAGCGCCCTAGCGGGGGGGCGCAATGAGCAGTTCTTC.

This chain joins TRBV3-1 and TRBJ2-2, with 11 nucleotides matching TRBD1. This CDR3 is 18 amino acids long. V shed 1 base and J 0 bases; nucleotides not matched to a gene: 4. Germline V gene lookup returns CDR1 LGHDT and CDR2 YNNKEL (reference sequence). CDR3 in DNA: TGTGCCAGCAGCCAAGCTAGGGGACAGGGGGCGAACACCGGGGAGCTGTTTTTT. This encodes CASSQARGQGANTGELFF.

The J gene is TRBJ2-7, the V gene TRBV4-3; the match to TRBD1 covers 8 bases. The CDR3 totals 15 residues. Germline lookup yields CDR1 LGHNA and CDR2 YSLEER. V shed 2 bases and J 4 bases; nucleotides not matched to a gene: 7. The CDR3 is CASSQRTGKGYEQYF. CDR3 bases: TGCGCCAGCAGCCAAAGGACAGGGAAGGGATACGAGCAGTACTTC.

The rearrangement uses TRBV7-9 and TRBJ1-1; D ambiguous. The germline gives CDR1 SEHNR, CDR2 FQNEAQ (reference sequence). The CDR3 spans 11 residues. Trimming cost V 5 bases and J 8 bases, with 9 bases left between them. CDR3 DNA sequence: TGTGCCAGCAGCCCGGAACAAGAAGCTTTCTTT. Translated, it gives CASSPEQEAFF.

This clonotype was counted a single time. This sequence joins TRBV12-3 or TRBV12-4 and TRBJ1-1; a possible D gene is TRBD1 (6 bases). V lost 2 bases and J lost 4, with 14 bases in between. The CDR3 consists of 15 residues. The CDR3 sequence: CASSLSVGTSTEAFF. Here the CDR3 DNA reads TGTGCCAGCAGTTTATCAGTGGGGACAAGCACTGAAGCTTTCTTT.

This clonotype showed up just once. CDR3: CATSRDLGSQETQYF. As DNA, the CDR3 is TGTGCCACCAGCAGAGACTTGGGCAGCCAAGAGACCCAGTACTTC. This rearrangement joins TRBV15 to TRBJ2-5; D gene ambiguous. V dropped 0 bases and J dropped 1 base, with 9 bases sitting between them. CDR3 length: 15 amino acids. Germline lookup yields CDR1 LNHNV and CDR2 YYDKDF (reference sequence).

The CDR3: CASSLLWELFF. CDR3 DNA sequence: TGTGCCAGCAGTTTACTCTGGGAGCTGTTTTTT. The chain carries TRBV12-3 or TRBV12-4 and TRBJ2-2; D not resolved. This CDR3 has 11 amino acids. Trimming removed 2 bases at V and 9 bases at J, with 4 bases between.

The chain carries TRBV29-1 and TRBJ2-3; no firm D call. Trimming cost V 1 base and J 2 bases, with 7 bases left between them. The CDR3 sequence is 13 residues long. Looked up from germline, CDR1 is SQVTM and CDR2 is ANQGSEA. The CDR3 reads CSVEGVATDTQYF. The CDR3 nucleotides read TGCAGCGTTGAAGGGGTTGCCACAGATACGCAGTATTTT.

This chain joins TRBV24-1 and TRBJ2-1, with 9 nucleotides matching TRBD2. J lost 5 bases, V lost 9 bases, and 4 bases had no gene match. There are 13 residues in the CDR3. In germline, CDR1 is KGHDR, CDR2 SFDVKD. CDR3 loop: CATGTSYHNEQFF. CDR3 DNA sequence: TGTGCCACCGGGACTAGCTACCACAATGAGCAGTTCTTC.

The rearrangement links TRBV12-3 or TRBV12-4 to TRBJ1-1, with D perhaps matching TRBD1 (5 bases). The CDR3 covers 13 residues. The V gene lost 3 bases and the J gene lost 6 bases, with 11 bases spanning the gap. This CDR3 is CASSFLGEAEAFF. Here the CDR3 DNA reads TGTGCCAGCAGTTTCTTGGGGGAGGCTGAAGCTTTCTTT.

This clonotype was observed a single time. This sequence joins TRBV4-3 and TRBJ1-2; D is unresolved. In germline, CDR1 is LGHNA, CDR2 YSLEER. The V end was cut by 1 base, the J end by 4 bases, with 10 bases between. The length of the CDR3 is 14 residues. DNA for the CDR3: TGCGCCAGCAGCCAAGTTCGCGCGTCCTATGGCTACACCTTC. Protein sequence: CASSQVRASYGYTF.

The rearrangement links TRBV21-1 to TRBJ1-5; whether TRBD1, the table's D call, matches the DNA was not checked. TRBV21-1 corresponds to a pseudogene. The CDR3 covers 19 residues. CDR3 residues: CASSKEARQASSSNQPQHF. CDR3 in DNA: TGTGCCAGCAGCAAAGAAGCCCGACAGGCGTCCTCTAGCAATCAGCCCCAGCATTTT.

This clonotype was seen a single time. V gene TRBV6-2 or TRBV6-3 combines with J gene TRBJ2-5, with no clear D. CDR1 and CDR2 (germline): MNHEY, SVGEGT. The CDR3 spans 13 residues. V was clipped by 4 bases and J by 7 bases, with 13 bases between them. CDR3 loop: CASSLNRLGTQYF. CDR3 in DNA: TGTGCCAGCAGTTTAAATCGTCTGGGGACCCAGTACTTC.

This CDR3 reads CASSLQQGVVTEAFF. The CDR3 DNA sequence: TGTGCCAGCAGCTTGCAACAGGGAGTTGTCACTGAAGCTTTCTTT. The V gene is TRBV7-9, the J gene TRBJ1-1; possible D gene TRBD1, 6 bases. The length of the CDR3 is 15 residues. V was clipped by 3 bases and J by 4 bases, with 15 bases between them. CDR1 is SEHNR and CDR2 is FQNEAQ in the germline V gene (reference sequence).

This rearrangement joins TRBV20-1 to TRBJ1-5; D may be TRBD1 (5 bases). Germline V gives CDR1 DFQATT, CDR2 SNEGSKA (reference sequence). V was cut by 2 bases and J by 3 bases, with 8 bases left in between. The CDR3 is 13 amino acids. The CDR3 coding sequence is TGCAGTGCTAGATCGGGGACCAATCAGCCCCAGCATTTT. Translation: CSARSGTNQPQHF.

The genes are TRBV30 and TRBJ2-7; D could derive from TRBD1 or TRBD2 (5 bases each). The CDR3 is 13 residues long. Germline V gene data show CDR1 as GTSNPN and CDR2 as SVGIG (reference sequence). Trimming shortened V by 1 base and J by 2 bases, and 9 bases separated the two germline ends. The CDR3 here is CAWSGGFAYEQYF. The DNA for the CDR3 is TGTGCCTGGAGTGGGGGGTTTGCCTACGAGCAGTACTTC. Supplemented by reference TRBV30 and TRBJ2-7, the full variable domain reads SQTIHQWPATLVQPVGSPLSLECTVEGTSNPNLYWYRQAAGRGLQLLFYSVGIGQISSEVPQNLSASRPQDRQFILSSKKLLLSDSGFYLCAWSGGFAYEQYFGPGTRLTVT.